Listed below are T cell receptor beta chains from one sample, sequenced in a study of blood T cell repertoires in COVID-19. Method: immunoSEQ multiplex PCR; TCRdb's copy keeps in-frame clones and lacks some. The data hold about 190,000 clones, with 84% observed a single time. The sequencing sample was made of peripheral blood. These receptors originate from a human donor in a cohort sampled during active COVID-19. Both conserved end residues are part of each CDR3. D genes are given only for firm matches. Not every row has a clone size; where given, it reads once, few, many or a size class.

D: NA; size: NA; J: TRBJ1-2; V: TRBV27; CDR3: CASRLRGGAGYTF; DNA: TGTGCCAGCAGACTACGGGGAGGTGCTGGCTACACCTTC
D: NA; size: NA; J: TRBJ1-2; V: TRBV24-1; CDR3: CATSEDSRNYGYTF; DNA: TGTGCCACCAGTGAGGATAGCAGAAACTATGGCTACACCTTC
D: TRBD2; size: NA; J: TRBJ2-5; V: TRBV11-2; CDR3: CASSGLAGGPKTQYF; DNA: TGTGCCAGCAGCGGACTGGCGGGAGGGCCGAAGACCCAGTACTTC
D: NA; size: NA; J: TRBJ1-2; V: TRBV9; CDR3: CASSEGLWANYGYTF; DNA: TGTGCCAGCAGCGAAGGACTCTGGGCCAACTATGGCTACACCTTC
D: TRBD1; size: NA; J: TRBJ2-2; V: TRBV18; CDR3: CASSPRQGENTGELFF; DNA: TGTGCCAGCTCACCGAGGCAGGGGGAGAACACCGGGGAGCTGTTTTTT
D: NA; size: NA; J: TRBJ2-7; V: TRBV5-1; CDR3: CASSLGRRFYEQYF; DNA: TGCGCCAGCAGCTTGGGGCGGAGATTCTACGAGCAGTACTTC
D: NA; size: NA; J: TRBJ2-2; V: TRBV24-1; CDR3: CATSDRGVSFAGELFF; DNA: TGTGCCACCAGTGACAGAGGTGTGTCGTTCGCCGGGGAGCTGTTTTTT
D: TRBD1; size: once; J: TRBJ2-2; V: TRBV9; CDR3: CASSSTGESTGELFF; DNA: TGTGCCAGCAGTTCCACAGGGGAGAGCACCGGGGAGCTGTTTTTT
D: NA; size: NA; J: TRBJ2-7; V: TRBV6-5; CDR3: CASSLSYSSYEQYF; DNA: TGTGCCAGCAGTTTATCCTACAGCTCCTACGAGCAGTACTTC
D: TRBD1; size: NA; J: TRBJ1-1; V: TRBV4-2; CDR3: CASSSTRTGSGTEAFF; DNA: TGTGCCAGCAGTAGCACCCGGACAGGGTCTGGCACTGAAGCTTTCTTT
D: NA; size: NA; J: TRBJ1-1; V: TRBV5-1; CDR3: CASSLVARAGNTEAFF; DNA: TGCGCCAGCAGCTTGGTTGCCAGGGCTGGGAACACTGAAGCTTTCTTT
D: NA; size: NA; J: TRBJ1-4; V: TRBV5-5; CDR3: CASNRRGGDNEKLFF; DNA: TGTGCCAGCAATCGACGAGGGGGAGATAATGAAAAACTGTTTTTT
D: NA; size: NA; J: TRBJ2-3; V: TRBV19; CDR3: CASSNRGATSTDTQYF; DNA: TGTGCCAGTAGTAATCGCGGGGCCACTAGCACAGATACGCAGTATTTT
D: NA; size: NA; J: TRBJ2-3; V: TRBV5-4; CDR3: CASSRDRIGDTQYF; DNA: TGTGCCAGCAGCCGAGACAGGATTGGAGATACGCAGTATTTT
D: TRBD1; size: NA; J: TRBJ1-5; V: TRBV19; CDR3: CASSMRRQGVVQPQHF; DNA: TGTGCCAGTAGTATGCGTCGGCAGGGGGTCGTTCAGCCCCAGCATTTT
D: TRBD2; size: NA; J: TRBJ2-5; V: TRBV11-3; CDR3: CASSPGLAGGPETQYF; DNA: TGTGCCAGCAGCCCAGGACTAGCGGGAGGGCCGGAGACCCAGTACTTC
D: TRBD1; size: few; J: TRBJ1-5; V: TRBV30; CDR3: CAWSPTGVGGNQPQHF; DNA: TGTGCCTGGAGTCCGACAGGGGTTGGCGGCAATCAGCCCCAGCATTTT
D: NA; size: NA; J: TRBJ1-1; V: TRBV7-3; CDR3: CASSLRGNTEAFF; DNA: TGTGCCAGCAGCTTACGAGGGAACACTGAAGCTTTCTTT
D: NA; size: once; J: TRBJ2-5; V: TRBV28; CDR3: CASTRGGQETQYF; DNA: TGTGCCAGCACCAGGGGCGGGCAAGAGACCCAGTACTTC
D: NA; size: NA; J: TRBJ1-1; V: TRBV28; CDR3: CASKQGGLNTEAFF; DNA: TGTGCCAGCAAACAGGGCGGTTTGAACACTGAAGCTTTCTTT
D: TRBD1; size: once; J: TRBJ1-1; V: TRBV5-1; CDR3: CASSFRGQLNTEAFF; DNA: TGCGCCAGCAGTTTTCGGGGACAGTTGAACACTGAAGCTTTCTTT
D: TRBD2; size: NA; J: TRBJ2-3; V: TRBV7-9; CDR3: CASSSTGGIGTDTQYF; DNA: TGTGCCAGCAGCTCCACGGGGGGGATCGGCACAGATACGCAGTATTTT
D: NA; size: NA; J: TRBJ1-2; V: TRBV7-2; CDR3: CASSLSGSITRSVGYTF; DNA: TGTGCCAGCAGCCTATCCGGTTCCATAACTCGATCTGTTGGCTACACCTTC
D: NA; size: NA; J: TRBJ2-2; V: TRBV7-6; CDR3: CASRRQSLNTGELFF; DNA: TGTGCCAGCAGGCGACAGTCTTTGAACACCGGGGAGCTGTTTTTT
D: NA; size: NA; J: TRBJ1-1; V: TRBV10-3; CDR3: CAISESTGSMNTEAFF; DNA: TGTGCCATCAGTGAGTCGACGGGGTCCATGAACACTGAAGCTTTCTTT
D: NA; size: many; J: TRBJ2-1; V: TRBV3-1/TRBV3-2; CDR3: CASSLRDAEQFF; DNA: TGTGCCAGCAGCTTGCGGGACGCCGAGCAGTTCTTC
D: TRBD1; size: few; J: TRBJ1-2; V: TRBV7-2; CDR3: CASSLDPGGDYGYTF; DNA: TGTGCCAGCAGCTTAGATCCAGGGGGTGACTATGGCTACACCTTC
D: NA; size: NA; J: TRBJ2-2; V: TRBV27; CDR3: CASSWDFPGELFF; DNA: TGTGCCAGCAGTTGGGACTTTCCCGGGGAGCTGTTTTTT
D: TRBD1; size: NA; J: TRBJ2-2; V: TRBV7-9; CDR3: CASSFTGQGGMTGELFF; DNA: TGTGCCAGCAGCTTCACCGGACAGGGCGGGATGACCGGGGAGCTGTTTTTT
D: TRBD2; size: once; J: TRBJ2-5; V: TRBV30; CDR3: CAWSGLAGETQYF; DNA: TGTGCCTGGAGTGGTTTAGCGGGAGAGACCCAGTACTTC
D: NA; size: NA; J: TRBJ2-1; V: TRBV10-3; CDR3: CAISPTPGANEQFF; DNA: TGTGCCATCAGCCCCACGCCAGGCGCCAATGAGCAGTTCTTC
D: TRBD2; size: NA; J: TRBJ2-3; V: TRBV24-1; CDR3: CATGESGGVTDTQYF; DNA: TGTGCCACCGGGGAAAGCGGGGGGGTCACAGATACGCAGTATTTT
D: NA; size: once; J: TRBJ2-2; V: TRBV19; CDR3: CASRVGTLRDTGELFF; DNA: TGTGCCAGTAGGGTCGGGACTTTACGGGACACCGGGGAGCTGTTTTTT
D: TRBD1; size: NA; J: TRBJ2-2; V: TRBV6-2/TRBV6-3; CDR3: CASSAPGTGGAYSTGELFF; DNA: TGTGCCAGCAGTGCTCCCGGGACAGGGGGCGCGTACAGCACCGGGGAGCTGTTTTTT
D: NA; size: NA; J: TRBJ2-1; V: TRBV2; CDR3: CASSEMGQGLDEQFF; DNA: TGTGCCAGCAGTGAAATGGGGCAGGGTCTCGATGAGCAGTTCTTC
D: TRBD1; size: NA; J: TRBJ1-1; V: TRBV3-1/TRBV3-2; CDR3: CASRQAQGAAFF; DNA: TGTGCCAGCAGACAAGCTCAGGGGGCAGCTTTCTTT
D: TRBD2; size: NA; J: TRBJ2-1; V: TRBV4-2; CDR3: CASSPTSGGAGEQFF; DNA: TGTGCCAGCAGCCCAACTAGCGGGGGGGCCGGTGAGCAGTTCTTC
D: NA; size: NA; J: TRBJ1-1; V: TRBV3-1/TRBV3-2; CDR3: CASSQGWVNSEAFF; DNA: TGTGCCAGCAGCCAAGGGTGGGTGAACAGTGAAGCTTTCTTT
D: TRBD1; size: NA; J: TRBJ1-6; V: TRBV3-1/TRBV3-2; CDR3: CASSRDRARGKFTLHF; DNA: TGTGCCAGTTCCCGGGACAGGGCAAGGGGTAAGTTCACCCTCCACTTT
D: NA; size: NA; J: TRBJ1-1; V: TRBV7-8; CDR3: CASSREEGEAFF; DNA: TGTGCCAGCAGCCGTGAGGAGGGTGAAGCTTTCTTT
D: TRBD1; size: once; J: TRBJ2-5; V: TRBV2; CDR3: CASRFSGTGGETQYF; DNA: TGTGCCAGCCGATTCTCCGGGACAGGGGGAGAGACCCAGTACTTC
D: NA; size: once; J: TRBJ2-5; V: TRBV6-1; CDR3: CASSENGETQYF; DNA: TGTGCCAGCAGTGAAAACGGGGAGACCCAGTACTTC
D: NA; size: NA; J: TRBJ1-5; V: TRBV6-5; CDR3: CASRQVNNQPQHF; DNA: TGTGCCAGCCGGCAGGTAAACAATCAGCCCCAGCATTTT
D: TRBD1; size: few; J: TRBJ2-7; V: TRBV27; CDR3: CASADTGTFTGARQYF; DNA: TGTGCCAGTGCAGATACCGGCACATTTACAGGGGCTAGACAGTACTTC
D: NA; size: few; J: TRBJ1-1; V: TRBV19; CDR3: CASSMGGNTEAFF; DNA: TGTGCCAGTAGTATGGGGGGAAACACTGAAGCTTTCTTT
D: TRBD1; size: NA; J: TRBJ1-2; V: TRBV7-9; CDR3: CASTQGGSPSYGYTF; DNA: TGTGCCAGCACCCAGGGGGGCAGCCCATCCTATGGCTACACCTTC
D: NA; size: few; J: TRBJ1-1; V: TRBV10-3; CDR3: CAISERFMNTEAFF; DNA: TGTGCCATCAGTGAACGGTTCATGAACACTGAAGCTTTCTTT
D: NA; size: NA; J: TRBJ2-7; V: TRBV20-1; CDR3: CSARDPGTLIF; DNA: TGCAGTGCTAGAGATCCGGGGACTCTAATCTTC
D: NA; size: NA; J: TRBJ1-1; V: TRBV3-1/TRBV3-2; CDR3: CASSQDGRSEAFF; DNA: TGTGCCAGCAGCCAAGATGGTCGGAGTGAAGCTTTCTTT
D: NA; size: NA; J: TRBJ2-3; V: TRBV7-2; CDR3: CASSLTLGTHRDTQYF; DNA: TGTGCCAGCAGCTTAACTCTGGGGACTCACCGTGATACGCAGTATTTT
D: TRBD1; size: few; J: TRBJ1-2; V: TRBV19; CDR3: CASTTDRAASNYGYTF; DNA: TGTGCCAGTACGACGGACAGGGCAGCCTCTAACTATGGCTACACCTTC
D: NA; size: once; J: TRBJ2-1; V: TRBV2; CDR3: CASSSPRGNEQFF; DNA: TGTGCCAGCAGCTCCCCTAGGGGAAATGAGCAGTTCTTC
D: TRBD1; size: NA; J: TRBJ2-3; V: TRBV28; CDR3: CASSSQGADTQYF; DNA: TGTGCCAGCAGTTCCCAGGGGGCAGATACGCAGTATTTT
D: TRBD1; size: NA; J: TRBJ2-2; V: TRBV7-6; CDR3: CASSHDPGTAETGELFF; DNA: TGTGCCAGCAGCCACGACCCCGGGACAGCTGAGACCGGGGAGCTGTTTTTT
D: NA; size: NA; J: TRBJ2-5; V: TRBV5-1; CDR3: CASRGVAEWRVGETQYF; DNA: TGCGCCAGCAGAGGAGTAGCGGAGTGGCGAGTGGGGGAGACCCAGTACTTC
D: NA; size: NA; J: TRBJ1-2; V: TRBV4-2; CDR3: CASSPDRQANYGYTF; DNA: TGTGCCAGCAGCCCGGACAGACAAGCAAACTATGGCTACACCTTC
D: NA; size: NA; J: TRBJ1-3; V: TRBV6-5; CDR3: CASSGAGNTIYF; DNA: TGTGCCAGCAGCGGGGCTGGAAACACCATATATTTT